This T cell receptor (beta chain) was captured by sequencing in a study of CXCR3-negative and CXCR3-positive naive CD8 T cells. Study-level background: The TRB read total, about 130 million, broke down to about 1.5 +/- 0.3 million reads per library.

Worth noting for this clonotype: Antigen unknown.

Study results and caveats: Diversity ran similarly high across both naive subsets but far lower in memory CD8+ cells. Relative to CXCR3-negative naive cells, CXCR3-positive naive cells had more hydrophobic TRB CDR3s.

The CDR3 has 16 amino acids. The V gene's germline CDR1 is ENHRY and CDR2 SYGVKD. Through 5' RACE with UMI labels, the TRB cDNA libraries were prepared. TCRdb reworked the 5' RACE reads into one entry per CDR3 protein, no DNA. The sample table includes more than 65,000 distinct CDR3 sequences. The TCR sequence derives from a human donor in good health. Some clones in this sample may be carry-over from other donors' samples. Sequencing was carried out using naive CXCR3- CD8+ T cells from blood. Subset denoted: CD45RO-CCR7+CD27+CD95- naive CD8+ T cells lacking CXCR3 (TNR3-). V is TRBV10-3 and J is TRBJ2-2; lacking DNA, the TRBD1 call made by TCRdb goes unchecked. The CDR3 sequence is CAISVIRPPNTGELFF.